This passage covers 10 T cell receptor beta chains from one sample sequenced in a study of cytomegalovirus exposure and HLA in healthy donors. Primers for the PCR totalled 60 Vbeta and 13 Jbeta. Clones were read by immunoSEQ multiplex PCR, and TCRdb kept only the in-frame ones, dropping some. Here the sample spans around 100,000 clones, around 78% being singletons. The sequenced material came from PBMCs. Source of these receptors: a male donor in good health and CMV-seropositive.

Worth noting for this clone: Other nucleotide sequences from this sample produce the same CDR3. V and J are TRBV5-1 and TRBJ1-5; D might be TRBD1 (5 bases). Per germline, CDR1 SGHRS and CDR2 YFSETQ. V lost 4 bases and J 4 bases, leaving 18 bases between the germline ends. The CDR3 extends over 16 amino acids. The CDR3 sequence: CASSLDRGRGNQPQHF. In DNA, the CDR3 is TGCGCCAGCAGCCTGGACCGGGGACGGGGGAATCAGCCCCAGCATTTT. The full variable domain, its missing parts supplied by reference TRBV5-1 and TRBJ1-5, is KAGVTQTPRYLIKTRGQQVTLSCSPISGHRSVSWYQQTPGQGLQFLFEYFSETQRNKGNFPGRFSGRQFSNSRSEMNVSTLELGDSALYLCASSLDRGRGNQPQHFGDGTRLSIL.

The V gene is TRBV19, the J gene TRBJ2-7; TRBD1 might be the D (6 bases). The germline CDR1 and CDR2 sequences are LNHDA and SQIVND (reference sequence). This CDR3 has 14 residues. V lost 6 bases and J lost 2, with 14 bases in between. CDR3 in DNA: TGTGCCAGTAGCTCCACGGCAGGGGCCTACGAGCAGTACTTC. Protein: CASSSTAGAYEQYF. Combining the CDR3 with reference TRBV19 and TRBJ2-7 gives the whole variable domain DGGITQSPKYLFRKEGQNVTLSCEQNLNHDAMYWYRQDPGQGLRLIYYSQIVNDFQKGDIAEGYSVSREKKESFPLTVTSAQKNPTAFYLCASSSTAGAYEQYFGPGTRLTVT.

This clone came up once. CDR3 bases: TGTGCCAGCAGATCGTACCGGGACAGAACTTATGGCTACACCTTC. Protein product: CASRSYRDRTYGYTF. The chain is built from TRBV2 and TRBJ1-2; 7 bases line up with TRBD1. Germline-derived CDR1 and CDR2 are SNHLY and FYNNEI. The CDR3 extends over 15 amino acids. The V and J ends lost 6 bases and 5 bases, in that order; junction bases with no gene match: 12.

The CDR3: CASSHGLTGTDTQYF. The CDR3 DNA follows: TGTGCCAGCAGCCACGGACTTACCGGCACAGATACGCAGTATTTT. The rearrangement links TRBV14 to TRBJ2-3; weak D call: TRBD2 (5 bases). This CDR3 has 15 amino acids. Trimming left V 3 bases short and J 1 base short, with 11 bases between. Germline V gives CDR1 SGHDN, CDR2 FVKESK.

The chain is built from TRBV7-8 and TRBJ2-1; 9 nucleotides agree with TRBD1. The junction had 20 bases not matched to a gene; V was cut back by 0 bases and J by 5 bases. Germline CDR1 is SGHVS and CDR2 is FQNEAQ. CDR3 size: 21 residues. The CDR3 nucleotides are TGTGCCAGCAGCTTAGCGATGAAGGACAGGGGCCATCTTAACATGGACAATGAGCAGTTCTTC. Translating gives CASSLAMKDRGHLNMDNEQFF.

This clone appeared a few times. For the CDR3, the DNA is TGTGCCTGGAGCGCCGGGACTAGCGGGTACGATACGCAGTATTTT. It encodes CAWSAGTSGYDTQYF. The chain is built from TRBV30 and TRBJ2-3; 12 bases fit TRBD2. Germline CDR1 GTSNPN, CDR2 SVGIG (reference sequence). This CDR3 is built from 15 residues. The J segment lost 6 bases and the V segment lost 3 bases, leaving 7 bases of the junction unmatched.

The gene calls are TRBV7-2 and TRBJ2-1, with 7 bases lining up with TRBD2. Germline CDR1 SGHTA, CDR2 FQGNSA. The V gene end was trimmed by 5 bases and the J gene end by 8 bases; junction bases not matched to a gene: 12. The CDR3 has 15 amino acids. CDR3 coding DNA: TGTGCCAGCAGCCCACACGCGGGAGAGAGCTATGAGCAGTTCTTC. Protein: CASSPHAGESYEQFF.

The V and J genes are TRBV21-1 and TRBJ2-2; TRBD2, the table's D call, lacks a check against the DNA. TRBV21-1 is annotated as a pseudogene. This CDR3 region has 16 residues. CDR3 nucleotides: TGTGCCAGCAGCGCTTACGGGGGGGCGAACACCGGGGAGCTGTTTTTT. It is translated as CASSAYGGANTGELFF.

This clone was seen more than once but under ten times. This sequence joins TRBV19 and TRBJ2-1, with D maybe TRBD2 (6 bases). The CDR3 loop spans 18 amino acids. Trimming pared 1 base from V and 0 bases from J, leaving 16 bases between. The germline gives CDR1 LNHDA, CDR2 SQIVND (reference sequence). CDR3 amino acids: CASSIGLVVTSSYNEQFF. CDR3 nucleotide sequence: TGTGCCAGTAGTATAGGACTAGTAGTTACGAGCTCCTACAATGAGCAGTTCTTC. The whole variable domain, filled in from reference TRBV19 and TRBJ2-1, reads DGGITQSPKYLFRKEGQNVTLSCEQNLNHDAMYWYRQDPGQGLRLIYYSQIVNDFQKGDIAEGYSVSREKKESFPLTVTSAQKNPTAFYLCASSIGLVVTSSYNEQFFGPGTRLTVL.

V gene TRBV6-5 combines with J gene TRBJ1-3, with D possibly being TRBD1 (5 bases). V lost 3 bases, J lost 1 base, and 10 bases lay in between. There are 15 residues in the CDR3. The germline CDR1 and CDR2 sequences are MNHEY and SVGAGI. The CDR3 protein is CASSYTGGSGNTIYF. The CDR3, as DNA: TGTGCCAGCAGTTATACGGGGGGGTCTGGAAACACCATATATTTT.